This TCR beta chain was observed in a study of blood T cell repertoires in COVID-19. Study-wide background: Samples of COVID-19 (acute and convalescent) were obtained from the United States, Italy and Spain. From T cells, B-cell-depleted T cells, or PBMCs came the material, which was cDNA or gDNA.

The V gene's germline CDR1 is SGHRS and CDR2 YFSETQ. V dropped 4 bases and J dropped 2 bases, with 19 bases sitting between them. CDR3 length: 16 residues. As processed by the authors: Reference gene primer amplification gave estimated nucleated cell counts. The table came from immunoSEQ multiplex PCR; TCRdb's copy has only in-frame clones and leaves some out. V and J calls and clone size are given by that table; D and trimming were obtained from the DNA. The sample carries roughly 700,000 clones, approximately 90% recorded once. V gene TRBV5-1 combines with J gene TRBJ2-7, with D perhaps TRBD2 (6 bases). Sample: peripheral blood. The sequence came from a woman aged 18-35 years with acute or convalescent COVID-19. The chain's CDR3 is CASSQGGYLLPYEQYF. The CDR3 nucleotides are TGCGCCAGCAGCCAGGGAGGATACTTACTCCCCTACGAGCAGTACTTC.